The 27 T cell receptor beta chains below come from one sample, sequenced in a study of shared clonotypes between healthy human individuals. Clones were read by immunoSEQ multiplex PCR, and TCRdb kept only the in-frame ones, dropping some. This table holds a few million clones, 85% to 95% found once. Sample: naive CD4+ T cells from PBMCs. The subset is: CD45RA+ positively selected. These receptors came from a man aged 18 to 35 in good health. Some clones in this sample may be carry-over from other donors' samples.

The CDR3, as DNA: TGTGCAGTAGCAGGACAGTCCAGCACAGATACGCAGTATTTT. Encoded protein: CAVAGQSSTDTQYF. V and J are TRBV19 and TRBJ2-3; perhaps TRBD1 as D (6 bases). There are 14 residues in the CDR3. Germline values: CDR1 LNHDA, CDR2 SQIVND (reference sequence).

The gene calls are TRBV10-3 and TRBJ2-5, with 12 nucleotides matching TRBD2. Trimming cost V 4 bases and J 6 bases; bases outside gene matches: 6. This CDR3 is built from 15 residues. The germline CDR1 and CDR2 sequences are ENHRY and SYGVKD. The CDR3 loop is CAISALAGGWQTQYF. As DNA, the CDR3 is TGTGCCATCAGTGCGCTAGCGGGAGGGTGGCAGACCCAGTACTTC.

The table lists this clone with many counts. The rearrangement links TRBV11-2 to TRBJ1-2, with a weak D call TRBD1 (6 bases). This CDR3 is 16 amino acids long. V shed 1 base and J shed 4 bases, with 16 bases lying between them. The V gene's germline CDR1 is SGHAT and CDR2 FQNNGV. The DNA of the CDR3 is TGTGCCAGCAGCTTAGGTGTCGCAGGGGACGCCTATGGCTACACCTTC. Translating it yields CASSLGVAGDAYGYTF.

The CDR3 reads CASSLVLFETQYF. CDR3 bases: TGTGCCAGCAGCTTAGTTTTGTTTGAGACCCAGTACTTC. The V call is TRBV7-9, the J call TRBJ2-5; D not certain. Trimming removed 1 base from V and 5 bases from J, with 8 bases in between. Germline CDR1 and CDR2: SEHNR and FQNEAQ (reference sequence). The CDR3 sequence is 13 residues long.

V gene TRBV20-1 combines with J gene TRBJ2-1; D gene uncertain. CDR1 and CDR2 from the germline V gene are DFQATT and SNEGSKA (reference sequence). Trimming took off 7 bases at V and 5 bases at J, with 6 bases between the two ends. CDR3 size: 10 residues. This chain's CDR3 is CSGIDNEQFF. CDR3 sequence (DNA): TGCAGTGGGATTGACAATGAGCAGTTCTTC.

This chain links TRBV30 with TRBJ1-6, with D unclear. The CDR3 contains 14 residues. CDR1 and CDR2 (germline): GTSNPN, SVGIG (reference sequence). Trimming cost V 3 bases and J 10 bases, with 16 bases left between them. CDR3 sequence: CAWSVEMRSSPLHF. CDR3 in DNA: TGTGCCTGGAGCGTTGAGATGAGAAGCTCACCCCTCCACTTT.

In the case of this clone: In the same sample, other DNA sequences code for this CDR3. The chain employs TRBV28 and TRBJ1-1; no firm D call. There are 14 residues in the CDR3. V was cut by 2 bases and J by 5 bases, with 12 bases left in between. Germline V gene sequence: CDR1 MDHEN, CDR2 SYDVKM. The CDR3 bases are TGTGCCAGCAGTTTAAATAGAGGGTGGACTGAAGCTTTCTTT. Translating gives CASSLNRGWTEAFF.

The chain has TRBV9 and TRBJ1-2, with D hard to call. CDR1 and CDR2 from the germline V gene are SGDLS and YYNGEE. This CDR3 has 13 residues. Trimming took off 4 bases at V and 9 bases at J, with 16 bases between the two ends. The CDR3 DNA follows: TGTGCCAGCAGCCCGATACCCCCGGGTAGCTACACCTTC. Translating it yields CASSPIPPGSYTF.

As for this clone: Other DNA sequences within the sample encode an identical CDR3. This chain links TRBV5-1 with TRBJ2-1, with D unresolved. Trimming pared 4 bases from V and 8 bases from J, leaving 10 bases between. Germline loops: CDR1 SGHRS, CDR2 YFSETQ. The CDR3 is 12 residues long. The CDR3 is CASSPPGDEQFF. The CDR3 nucleotides read TGCGCCAGCAGCCCCCCCGGCGATGAGCAGTTCTTC.

This chain joins TRBV5-1 and TRBJ1-2; D unclear. In germline, CDR1 is SGHRS, CDR2 YFSETQ. CDR3 length: 15 residues. Trimming pared 10 bases from V and 2 bases from J, leaving 21 bases between. The CDR3 region has the DNA TGCGCCTCCAGCTGGGCCCCGCCGCTGAACTATGGCTACACCTTC. This codes for CASSWAPPLNYGYTF.

This sequence joins TRBV2 and TRBJ1-2; 7 bases fit TRBD1. Germline CDR1 and CDR2: SNHLY and FYNNEI. The CDR3 is 14 residues long. V shed 6 bases and J 6 bases; nucleotides not matched to a gene: 10. CDR3 loop: CASRGKGAYDGYTF. The CDR3 DNA reads TGTGCCAGCAGGGGCAAGGGGGCATACGATGGCTACACCTTC.

The J gene is TRBJ2-7, the V gene TRBV7-2, with no clear D. The CDR3 runs 13 residues. Germline CDR1 SGHTA, CDR2 FQGNSA. V was trimmed by 2 bases and J by 7 bases, leaving 12 bases between them. In DNA form, the CDR3 reads TGTGCCAGCAGCTTAAGTGCTTTTAGTGAGCAGTACTTC. Translating it yields CASSLSAFSEQYF.

The chain has TRBV11-3 and TRBJ2-2; D is possibly TRBD2 (6 bases). Trimming cost V 5 bases and J 5 bases, with 18 bases left between them. Germline V gives CDR1 SGHNT, CDR2 YENEEA. The CDR3 loop spans 16 amino acids. CDR3 sequence reads: CASSPRGGAGTGELFF. For the CDR3, the DNA is TGTGCCAGCAGCCCTAGAGGCGGGGCAGGGACCGGGGAGCTGTTTTTT.

For this clone: This specimen includes other DNA sequences encoding the same CDR3. This chain uses TRBV6-6 with TRBJ2-3; the D is unclear. This CDR3 region has 12 residues. Germline CDR1 reads MNHNY; CDR2 reads SVGAGI (reference sequence). V lost 5 bases and J lost 2, with 5 bases in between. The CDR3: CASSPNTDTQYF. The DNA for the CDR3 is TGTGCCAGCAGTCCAAACACAGATACGCAGTATTTT.

This clone was recorded once. Here the CDR3 reads CASSPTRANTDTQYF. The CDR3 bases are TGTGCCAGCAGCCCGACTAGGGCAAACACAGATACGCAGTATTTT. V and J are TRBV7-8 and TRBJ2-3; maybe TRBD2 (6 bases). From germline, CDR1 is SGHVS and CDR2 FQNEAQ. The CDR3 sequence is 15 residues long. The V gene lost 5 bases and the J gene lost 2 bases, with 14 bases spanning the gap.

The chain couples TRBV6-1 to TRBJ2-7, with 7 bases identical to TRBD2. Germline loops: CDR1 MNHNS, CDR2 SASEGT. The CDR3 is 15 residues long. The V gene end was trimmed by 5 bases and the J gene end by 3 bases; junction bases not matched to a gene: 10. CDR3 sequence: CASSPGGSLYYEQYF. DNA of the CDR3: TGTGCCAGCAGTCCTGGCGGGAGTTTGTACTACGAGCAGTACTTC.

V usage is TRBV10-3 and J usage is TRBJ2-3, with 11 bases that match TRBD2. J lost 3 bases, V lost 5 bases, and 10 bases had no gene match. Per germline, CDR1 ENHRY and CDR2 SYGVKD. The CDR3 runs 17 residues. CDR3 residues: CAISISGRARGTDTQYF. As DNA, the CDR3 is TGTGCCATCAGTATTAGCGGGAGGGCCCGGGGTACAGATACGCAGTATTTT.

CDR3 residues: CASSVVRRAGELFF. As DNA, the CDR3 is TGTGCCAGCAGCGTAGTACGAAGGGCCGGGGAGCTGTTTTTT. The chain has TRBV9 and TRBJ2-2, with D unclear. Germline-derived CDR1 and CDR2 are SGDLS and YYNGEE. The CDR3 is 14 amino acids. Deletions cut 0 bases from V and 6 bases from J, with 9 bases between.

The chain is built from TRBV5-4 and TRBJ2-7; 9 bases are a match to TRBD1. Trimming took 1 base from V and 5 from J; bases not matched to a gene: 10. Germline CDR1 SGHNT, CDR2 YYREEE (reference sequence). The CDR3 covers 16 residues. The CDR3 DNA follows: TGTGCCAGCAGCTTGCCCAGGACAGGGGCGGGTAACGAGCAGTACTTC. Residues: CASSLPRTGAGNEQYF.

The rearrangement links TRBV29-1 to TRBJ2-1, with 13 bases lining up with TRBD2. Germline loops: CDR1 SQVTM, CDR2 ANQGSEA. V shed 7 bases and J 0 bases; nucleotides not matched to a gene: 9. This CDR3 contains 17 residues. In nucleotides, the CDR3 is TGCAGCGCCGGGGGGACTAGCGGGGAAAGCTCCTACAATGAGCAGTTCTTC. This sequence encodes CSAGGTSGESSYNEQFF.

The chain links TRBV7-8 to TRBJ2-7; a possible D gene is TRBD2 (6 bases). The V gene lost 2 bases and the J gene lost 6 bases, with 14 bases spanning the gap. CDR3 length: 14 residues. Germline CDR1 SGHVS, CDR2 FQNEAQ. CDR3 loop: CASSLNIGGLEQYF. CDR3 in DNA: TGTGCCAGCAGCTTAAATATCGGGGGTCTCGAGCAGTACTTC.

The rearrangement links TRBV25-1 to TRBJ2-2; no reliable D call. In germline, CDR1 is MGHDK, CDR2 SYGVNS. The CDR3 length is 12 residues. The germline V and J ends were trimmed by 6 bases and 8 bases, with 10 bases remaining between them. The CDR3 is CASRQTLGELFF. CDR3 nucleotide sequence: TGTGCCAGCAGGCAAACACTTGGGGAGCTGTTTTTT.

The chain links TRBV28 to TRBJ2-2; 10 bases line up with TRBD2. In germline, CDR1 is MDHEN, CDR2 SYDVKM. CDR3 length equals 17 residues. Unmatched junction bases numbered 11, after V lost 8 bases and J lost 2 bases. In nucleotides, the CDR3 is TGTGCCAGCCGCGTCCCCCAGCGGGAGGGAAACACCGGGGAGCTGTTTTTT. This gives the protein CASRVPQREGNTGELFF.

The J gene is TRBJ1-4, the V gene TRBV11-2, with 9 bases matching TRBD1. With 5 bases clipped from V and 6 bases from J, the junction kept 4 bases outside the gene matches. There are 14 residues in the CDR3. Germline CDR1 SGHAT, CDR2 FQNNGV. The CDR3 DNA is TGTGCCAGCAGCCTCGGGACAGGGTATGAAAAACTGTTTTTT. It yields the protein CASSLGTGYEKLFF.

V and J are TRBV30 and TRBJ2-1, with 9 bases fitting TRBD2. Losses at the gene ends were 3 bases for V and 13 bases for J; bases not matched to a gene: 7. CDR1 and CDR2 (germline): GTSNPN, SVGIG (reference sequence). This CDR3 has 12 residues. The CDR3 bases are TGTGCCTGGAGACCAGATAGCGGGGGACAGTTCTTC. Protein: CAWRPDSGGQFF.

This clone was picked up a small number of times. The chain uses TRBV10-3 and TRBJ1-1; D is undetermined. With 3 bases removed from V and 0 bases from J, the gap between germline ends came to 8 bases. The germline V gene encodes CDR1 ENHRY and CDR2 SYGVKD. The CDR3 length is 14 residues. The DNA for the CDR3 is TGTGCCATCAGTGACTTCCACTTGAACACTGAAGCTTTCTTT. This encodes CAISDFHLNTEAFF.

The CDR3 nucleotides are TGTGCCAGCATAGGGGGTGCCTATGGCTACACCTTC. Its protein product is CASIGGAYGYTF. The genes are TRBV28 and TRBJ1-2, with D maybe TRBD1 (6 bases). The length of the CDR3 is 12 residues. Germline CDR1 and CDR2: MDHEN and SYDVKM. V shed 7 bases and J shed 4 bases, with 10 bases lying between them.